This T cell receptor (beta chain) was sequenced for a study of T cells in Graves' hyperthyroidism and ophthalmopathy. Study results and limitations: Blood held most thyroid clonotypes expanded above 0.001 frequency.

This clonotype appeared a few times. Its antigen is still unknown. PBMCs were sourced from more than 7.5 ml fresh peripheral blood. Trimming shortened V by 4 bases and J by 3 bases, and 12 bases separated the two germline ends. Germline V gene lookup returns CDR1 LNHDA and CDR2 SQIVND (reference sequence). The CDR3 consists of 14 residues. From RNA transcripts, TCR beta CDR3 regions were amplified. Initially, a first-round RT-PCR of the TCR CDR3 employed the HTBI primer set. TCRdb re-derived calls from the multiplex PCR reads in MiXCR, one entry per CDR3 protein. The table has approximately 370,000 distinct CDR3 sequences, 17% seen once.

The origin of this receptor is a woman in her 30s with Graves' hyperthyroidism that later progressed to Graves' ophthalmopathy. Sequences were obtained from blood. The genes are TRBV19 and TRBJ1-2; D ambiguous. The CDR3 DNA reads as TGTGCCAGTAGTACCAGCGGGAAGGACTATGGCTACACCTTC. This gives the protein CASSTSGKDYGYTF.